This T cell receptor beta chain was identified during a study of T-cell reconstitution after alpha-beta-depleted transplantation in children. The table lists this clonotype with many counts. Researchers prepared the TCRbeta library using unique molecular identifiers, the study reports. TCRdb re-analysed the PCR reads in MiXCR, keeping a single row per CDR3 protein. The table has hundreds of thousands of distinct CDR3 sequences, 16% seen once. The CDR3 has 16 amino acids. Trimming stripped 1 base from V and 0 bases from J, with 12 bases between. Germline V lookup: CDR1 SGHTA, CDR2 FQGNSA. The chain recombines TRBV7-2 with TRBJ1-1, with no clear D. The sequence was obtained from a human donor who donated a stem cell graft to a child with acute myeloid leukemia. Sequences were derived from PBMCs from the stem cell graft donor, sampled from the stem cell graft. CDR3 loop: CASSLEPGAMNTEAFF. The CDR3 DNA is TGTGCCAGCAGCTTAGAGCCAGGAGCTATGAACACTGAAGCTTTCTTT.